These 19 T cell receptor beta chains originate from one sample sequenced in a study of Tregs in tolerant kidney transplant recipients. Measured with immunoSEQ multiplex PCR; TCRdb has only the in-frame clones, and not every one. The sample shows tens of thousands of clones, roughly 84% of them seen only once. Input material: CD4+ T cells from blood. The source is a human donor in good health.

Notes on this clone: At one end, the junction sequence differs from germline, possibly due to a read error. The chain is built from TRBV11-3 and TRBJ1-2; no clear D gene. In germline, CDR1 is SGHNT, CDR2 YENEEA. The CDR3 contains 13 residues. CDR3 region: CASSVDANYGYTF. The CDR3 nucleotides are TGTGCCAGCAGCGTAGATGCTAACTATGGCTACACCTTC.

The V call is TRBV25-1, the J call TRBJ2-5; 8 positions agree with TRBD2. V dropped 0 bases and J dropped 5; count of bases not matched to a gene: 8. The CDR3 consists of 16 residues. Per germline, CDR1 MGHDK and CDR2 SYGVNS. The CDR3 coding sequence is TGTGCCAGCAGTGAATACAGGACTAGCATGAGTGAGACCCAGTACTTC. This gives the protein CASSEYRTSMSETQYF.

The chain carries TRBV5-4 and TRBJ2-2; D remains ambiguous. Germline loops: CDR1 SGHNT, CDR2 YYREEE (reference sequence). The CDR3 totals 12 residues. Trimming cost V 4 bases and J 6 bases, with 7 bases left between them. CDR3 bases: TGTGCCAGCAGCCTATACCCCGGGGAGCTGTTTTTT. This codes for CASSLYPGELFF.

The chain couples TRBV29-1 to TRBJ2-7; D tentatively reads TRBD1 or TRBD2 (6 bases each). Germline CDR1 reads SQVTM; CDR2 reads ANQGSEA. The V end was cut by 5 bases, the J end by 4 bases, with 15 bases between. The length of the CDR3 is 13 residues. The CDR3 sequence is CSVSLGGRYEQYF. The CDR3 bases are TGCAGCGTTTCATTAGGGGGGCGTTACGAGCAGTACTTC.

The chain uses TRBV4-1 and TRBJ1-2; D possibly corresponds to TRBD1 (5 bases). The germline gives CDR1 MGHRA, CDR2 YSYEKL. This CDR3 has 15 residues. Trimming removed 2 bases at V and 8 bases at J, with 18 bases between. CDR3 amino acids: CASSQRAGMYRGYTF. CDR3 in DNA: TGCGCCAGCAGCCAAAGGGCAGGGATGTATAGGGGCTACACCTTC.

The rearrangement links TRBV10-1 to TRBJ2-6; 12 bases are a match to TRBD1. There are 17 residues in the CDR3. The trim removed 7 bases at V and 3 bases at J, leaving 7 bases unmatched. CDR1 and CDR2 (germline): WNHNN, SYGVQD (reference sequence). The CDR3: CASKTGQGAIGANVLTF. CDR3 nucleotides: TGCGCCAGCAAGACGGGACAGGGGGCTATTGGGGCCAACGTCCTGACTTTC.

V and J are TRBV5-6 and TRBJ2-2; D remains ambiguous. Germline V gives CDR1 SGHDT, CDR2 YYEEEE. The germline V and J ends were trimmed by 1 base and 3 bases, with 7 bases remaining between them. The CDR3 is made up of 14 amino acids. This CDR3 is CASSLFPDTGELFF. CDR3 sequence (DNA): TGTGCCAGCAGCTTGTTCCCCGACACCGGGGAGCTGTTTTTT.

The chain is built from TRBV4-1 and TRBJ1-6, with TRBD1 as a possible D gene (5 bases). This CDR3 is built from 16 residues. Germline assignment: CDR1 MGHRA and CDR2 YSYEKL. The ends were cut back, 0 bases at V and 8 bases at J, with 14 bases in the middle. CDR3 nucleotides: TGCGCCAGCAGCCAAGATTGGCAGGGAAGGTATTCACCCCTCCACTTT. Translating gives CASSQDWQGRYSPLHF.

The chain has TRBV4-3 and TRBJ1-2, with D possibly matching TRBD1 (5 bases). CDR3 size: 15 residues. Trimming shortened V by 2 bases and J by 6 bases, and 16 bases separated the two germline ends. Germline CDR1 reads LGHNA; CDR2 reads YSLEER. CDR3 nucleotides: TGCGCCAGCAGCCAATTACCGGGGCAGCTGCATGGCTACACCTTC. Its protein is CASSQLPGQLHGYTF.

The rearrangement links TRBV5-6 to TRBJ1-2; TRBD1 matches at 8 bases. Germline values: CDR1 SGHDT, CDR2 YYEEEE. This CDR3 contains 17 residues. V trimming: 4 bases; J trimming: 1 base; junction bases outside the gene matches: 12. The CDR3 DNA reads TGTGCCAGCAGCGCGACAGGGGCCCAATTTTTTAACTATGGCTACACCTTC. It encodes CASSATGAQFFNYGYTF.

In DNA, the CDR3 is TGTGCCAGCAGCCAAGTTGGCCAGGAATACAATGAGCAGTTCTTC. Residues: CASSQVGQEYNEQFF. The genes are TRBV14 and TRBJ2-1; D is uncertain. V lost 1 base and J lost 4, with 11 bases in between. The CDR3 sequence is 15 residues long. Germline lookup yields CDR1 SGHDN and CDR2 FVKESK.

The genes are TRBV27 and TRBJ2-2; D gene unclear. Trimming left V 2 bases short and J 6 bases short, with 7 bases between. Germline CDR1 reads MNHEY; CDR2 reads SMNVEV (reference sequence). The CDR3 extends over 13 amino acids. In DNA, the CDR3 is TGTGCCAGCAGTTTAGAATCCCCCGGGGAGCTGTTTTTT. Protein: CASSLESPGELFF.

This sequence joins TRBV2 and TRBJ2-5; perhaps TRBD2 as D (6 bases). This CDR3 contains 13 residues. Germline V gene data show CDR1 as SNHLY and CDR2 as FYNNEI. With 5 bases removed from V and 5 bases from J, the gap between germline ends came to 12 bases. The CDR3 bases are TGTGCCAGCAGTAGCCCTGCGGGGGAGACCCAGTACTTC. This encodes CASSSPAGETQYF. Together with reference TRBV2 and TRBJ2-5, the CDR3 gives the full variable domain: EPEVTQTPSHQVTQMGQEVILRCVPISNHLYFYWYRQILGQKVEFLVSFYNNEISEKSEIFDDQFSVERPDGSNFTLKIRSTKLEDSAMYFCASSSPAGETQYFGPGTRLLVL.

The gene calls are TRBV7-3 and TRBJ1-1; D might be TRBD1 (5 bases). CDR1 and CDR2 from the germline V gene are SGHTA and FQGTGA. The CDR3 is 13 residues long. The V end lost 5 bases, the J end lost 2 bases, and 9 bases lay between the germline ends. CDR3 loop: CASSRDPNTEAFF. The DNA of the CDR3 is TGTGCCAGCAGCCGGGACCCTAACACTGAAGCTTTCTTT.

This clone was counted once. V and J are TRBV19 and TRBJ1-2, with unresolved D. CDR1 is LNHDA, CDR2 SQIVND, per germline (reference sequence). V dropped 7 bases and J dropped 1 base, with 7 bases sitting between them. The CDR3 totals 12 residues. The CDR3 DNA is TGTGCCAGTACCGGAGTTAACTATGGCTACACCTTC. This encodes CASTGVNYGYTF.

This rearrangement joins TRBV7-2 to TRBJ1-5; D not resolved. Germline loops: CDR1 SGHTA, CDR2 FQGNSA. Trimming took off 0 bases at V and 6 bases at J, with 6 bases between the two ends. This CDR3 region has 13 residues. The CDR3 DNA is TGTGCCAGCAGCTTAGCACCGCGTCAGCCCCAGCATTTT. Translation gives CASSLAPRQPQHF.

The rearrangement joins TRBV5-1 to TRBJ2-7; TRBD1 matches 10 bases. The CDR3 covers 17 residues. The J segment lost 2 bases and the V segment lost 1 base, leaving 9 bases of the junction unmatched. Per the germline V gene, CDR1 is SGHRS and CDR2 is YFSETQ. The CDR3 sequence: CASSLRTGTGEAYEQYF. The CDR3 DNA reads as TGCGCCAGCAGCTTGCGGACCGGGACAGGGGAAGCCTACGAGCAGTACTTC.

By share, this clone ranks as medium-sized (0.01 to 0.1%). The rearrangement joins TRBV5-1 to TRBJ2-7; a weak D match, TRBD1 (5 bases). The CDR3 extends over 14 amino acids. Germline-derived CDR1 and CDR2 are SGHRS and YFSETQ. Trimming took 0 bases from V and 5 from J, leaving 12 bases between them. The DNA for the CDR3 is TGCGCCAGCAGCTTGGTGCAGGGAATAGACGAGCAGTACTTC. Translated: CASSLVQGIDEQYF.

The J gene is TRBJ1-1, the V gene TRBV7-2; D remains unclear. This CDR3 comprises 14 residues. Germline V gene sequence: CDR1 SGHTA, CDR2 FQGNSA. The V gene lost 2 bases and the J gene lost 2 bases, with 9 bases spanning the gap. The CDR3 is CASSLRAPNTEAFF. The CDR3 bases are TGTGCCAGCAGCTTAAGGGCCCCTAACACTGAAGCTTTCTTT.